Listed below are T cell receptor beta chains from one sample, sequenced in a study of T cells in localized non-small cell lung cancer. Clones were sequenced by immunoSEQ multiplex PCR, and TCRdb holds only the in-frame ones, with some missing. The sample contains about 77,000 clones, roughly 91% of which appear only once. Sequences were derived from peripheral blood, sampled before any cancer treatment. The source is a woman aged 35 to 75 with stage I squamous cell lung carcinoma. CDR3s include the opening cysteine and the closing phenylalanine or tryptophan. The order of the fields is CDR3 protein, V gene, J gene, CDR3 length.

CASSYHLSSDTQYF	TRBV6-5	TRBJ2-3	14
CASKEGTGRNEQYF	TRBV6-1	TRBJ2-7	14
CASSLSVGGALNEQFF	TRBV27	TRBJ2-1	16
CASSLLSGGASGELFF	TRBV5-6	TRBJ2-2	16
CASSPGGLYEQYF	TRBV19	TRBJ2-7	13
CASSAWGQGLNSPLHF	TRBV2	TRBJ1-6	16
CAWSRDGPGANVLTF	TRBV30	TRBJ2-6	15
CASWASGGYEQYF	TRBV5-6	TRBJ2-7	13
CASSLWRGGVYNEQFF	TRBV7-9	TRBJ2-1	16
CASRRGEATNEKLFF	TRBV7-2	TRBJ1-4	15
CASSYERKVVTGELFF	TRBV6-5	TRBJ2-2	16
CASSWMYDQPQHF	TRBV5-1	TRBJ1-5	13
CASSPSGTEQETQYF	TRBV7-2	TRBJ2-5	15
CASSPSGGANQPQHF	TRBV5-5	TRBJ1-5	15
CATSKDRGPYGYTF	TRBV15	TRBJ1-2	14
CASSSPLGGGYEQYF	TRBV5-4	TRBJ2-7	15
CASSFRGTGGPSSYEQYF	TRBV5-1	TRBJ2-7	18
CASSPTVRSPLHF	TRBV6-6	TRBJ1-6	13
CASSLRQGSYNEQFF	TRBV7-3	TRBJ2-1	15
CTSILAGSYNEQFF	TRBV1	TRBJ2-1	14
CASSYGGGASEQYF	TRBV6-6	TRBJ2-7	14
CASSYGGEETQYF	TRBV6-5	TRBJ2-5	13
CASSPLDSLYNEQFF	TRBV14	TRBJ2-1	15
CASSLTSRVHEQYF	TRBV7-9	TRBJ2-7	14
CASSERTGGNQPQHF	TRBV6-4	TRBJ1-5	15
CAISSDMNTEAFF	TRBV10-3	TRBJ1-1	13
CASSAAGGSYEQYF	TRBV11-2	TRBJ2-7	14
CASSSEQGVQYF	TRBV5-1	TRBJ2-7	12
CASTGQGRTGELFF	TRBV5-4	TRBJ2-2	14
CASSSGGEVGGYTF	TRBV5-4	TRBJ1-2	14
CASRRDSALSNYGYTF	TRBV2	TRBJ1-2	16
CASSQDGQGTYGYTF	TRBV4-2	TRBJ1-2	15
CASTPPGAKLFF	TRBV19	TRBJ1-4	12
CASSYSSGGTRTQYF	TRBV6-5	TRBJ2-5	15
CASRTLAGGPVEFF	TRBV6-5	TRBJ2-1	14
CASSIQRGSTNEKLFF	TRBV19	TRBJ1-4	16
CASRPPGTDLYEQYF	TRBV6-6	TRBJ2-7	15
CASSVGTITYNEQFF	TRBV9	TRBJ2-1	15
CAIGTSRYNEQFF	TRBV27	TRBJ2-1	13
CSVYTGMRTDTQYF	TRBV29-1	TRBJ2-3	14
CASSSILDSSYGYTF	TRBV6-6	TRBJ1-2	15
CASSYTRGGLNTEAFF	TRBV6-5	TRBJ1-1	16
CASSLAILVDGSFYEQYF	TRBV7-9	TRBJ2-7	18
CASSQDTGLNYGYTF	TRBV4-1	TRBJ1-2	15
CASSEDRKQFF	TRBV2	TRBJ2-1	11
CASSAGFTEAFF	TRBV6-1	TRBJ1-1	12
CASSYEGYSYGYTF	TRBV19	TRBJ1-2	14
CASSSTSGITDTQYF	TRBV7-2	TRBJ2-3	15
CASSLGGSDYEQYF	TRBV11-3	TRBJ2-7	14
CASSLDPGQFMNTEAFF	TRBV5-4	TRBJ1-1	17
CASSGKQGSFSYEQYF	TRBV21-1	TRBJ2-7	16
CASSLARGLNTGELFF	TRBV7-7	TRBJ2-2	16
CASSRGGQETQYF	TRBV2	TRBJ2-5	13
CATWAGGGSSTDTQYF	TRBV6-6	TRBJ2-3	16